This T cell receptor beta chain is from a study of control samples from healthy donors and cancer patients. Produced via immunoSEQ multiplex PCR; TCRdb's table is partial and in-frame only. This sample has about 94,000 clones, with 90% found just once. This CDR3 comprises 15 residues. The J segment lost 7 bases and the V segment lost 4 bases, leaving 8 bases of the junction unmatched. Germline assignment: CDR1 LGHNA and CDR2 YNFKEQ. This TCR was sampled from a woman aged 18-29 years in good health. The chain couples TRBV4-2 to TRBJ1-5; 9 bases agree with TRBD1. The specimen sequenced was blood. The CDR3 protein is CASSPSGQGRQPQHF. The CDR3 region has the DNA TGTGCCAGCAGCCCCTCGGGACAGGGAAGGCAGCCCCAGCATTTT.